The 19 T cell receptor beta chains presented below share a single source sample, sequenced in a study of identical twins. TCRdb independently ran MiXCR on the 5' RACE reads; one entry per CDR3 protein. The sample holds 1.5 million or so distinct CDR3 sequences, under 35% seen once. Specimen: cord blood. The receptors come from a newborn girl in good health.

In its sample, this clonotype was seen a few times. The chain combines TRBV30 with TRBJ1-2; D uncertain. The V end was cut by 4 bases, the J end by 0 bases, with 9 bases between. Germline V gene sequence: CDR1 GTSNPN, CDR2 SVGIG (reference sequence). The CDR3 runs 13 residues. The CDR3 DNA sequence: TGTGCCTGGAAAAAGATACCTAACTATGGCTACACCTTC. Its translation: CAWKKIPNYGYTF.

This clonotype appeared a few times. The genes are TRBV20-1 and TRBJ1-3; D gene ambiguous. This CDR3 spans 12 amino acids. The V end lost 1 base, the J end lost 2 bases, and 3 bases lay between the germline ends. CDR1 and CDR2 (germline): DFQATT, SNEGSKA (reference sequence). The CDR3: CSARGAGNTIYF. In DNA form, the CDR3 reads TGCAGTGCTAGAGGGGCTGGAAACACCATATATTTT.

This chain links TRBV5-6 with TRBJ1-2, with D perhaps matching TRBD1 (6 bases). V was cut by 4 bases and J by 8 bases, with 15 bases left in between. Germline values: CDR1 SGHDT, CDR2 YYEEEE. This CDR3 is 13 amino acids long. The CDR3 nucleotides read TGTGCCAGCAGCCCCCGACAGGCCCGGGGCTACACCTTC. Translation: CASSPRQARGYTF.

In its sample, this clonotype was seen a few times. The V call is TRBV6-5, the J call TRBJ2-3; D call uncertain. Trimming cost V 0 bases and J 12 bases, with 13 bases left between them. The germline gives CDR1 MNHEY, CDR2 SVGAGI. The CDR3 length is 13 residues. This CDR3 is CASSYSIALVQYF. The CDR3, as DNA: TGTGCCAGCAGTTACTCGATAGCCCTTGTACAGTATTTT.

This clonotype was observed a handful of times. The rearrangement uses TRBV2 and TRBJ1-2, with 7 positions matching TRBD1. The CDR3 extends over 18 amino acids. The germline V gene encodes CDR1 SNHLY and CDR2 FYNNEI. V was pared by 0 bases and J by 4 bases, with 14 bases of the junction left unmatched. The CDR3 DNA follows: TGTGCCAGCAGTGAAGCGCTGACAGGGACCTACCCCTTCTATGGCTACACCTTC. This gives the protein CASSEALTGTYPFYGYTF.

The chain is built from TRBV6-5 and TRBJ2-4; the match to TRBD1 covers 8 bases. Germline V gene data show CDR1 as MNHEY and CDR2 as SVGAGI. V lost 2 bases to trimming and J lost 8 bases; unmatched junction nucleotides: 5. This CDR3 region has 14 residues. This CDR3 is CASSYPDRVDIQYF. Written as DNA, the CDR3 is TGTGCCAGCAGTTACCCGGACAGGGTGGACATTCAGTACTTC.

The V and J genes are TRBV6-6 and TRBJ2-2; no clear D. The length of the CDR3 is 16 residues. The germline V gene encodes CDR1 MNHNY and CDR2 SVGAGI (reference sequence). The ends were cut back, 2 bases at V and 3 bases at J, with 13 bases in the middle. Here the CDR3 DNA reads TGTGCCAGCAGTTACGGGGTCATTCGGCACACCGGGGAGCTGTTTTTT. This encodes CASSYGVIRHTGELFF.

The chain combines TRBV4-2 with TRBJ2-2; 12 nucleotides match TRBD2. The V and J ends lost 1 base and 10 bases, in that order; junction bases with no gene match: 4. The CDR3 is 15 amino acids. The germline V gene has CDR1 LGHNA and CDR2 YNFKEQ. In DNA, the CDR3 is TGTGCCAGCAGCCAAGGCTGGACTAGCGGGGCGGAGCTGTTTTTT. As protein: CASSQGWTSGAELFF.

A few counts support this clonotype. This chain joins TRBV12-3 or TRBV12-4 and TRBJ1-5, with D tentatively TRBD1 (5 bases). The germline V and J ends were trimmed by 6 bases and 5 bases, with 17 bases remaining between them. There are 15 residues in the CDR3. Here the CDR3 reads CASRQSGSAHQPQHF. CDR3 bases: TGTGCCAGCAGGCAGTCAGGGTCAGCTCATCAGCCCCAGCATTTT.

This clonotype was counted only a few times. The V and J genes are TRBV14 and TRBJ1-4; the D gene is possibly TRBD1 (6 bases). V lost 4 bases and J 6 bases, leaving 12 bases between the germline ends. The length of the CDR3 is 14 residues. CDR1 is SGHDN and CDR2 is FVKESK in the germline V gene. DNA of the CDR3: TGTGCCAGCAGCCTGAACAGGGTTGATGAAAAACTGTTTTTT. It yields the protein CASSLNRVDEKLFF.

The rearrangement uses TRBV4-2 and TRBJ2-2; no clear D. V shed 3 bases and J shed 4 bases, with 9 bases lying between them. The germline V gene has CDR1 LGHNA and CDR2 YNFKEQ. The CDR3 is made up of 14 amino acids. The CDR3, as DNA: TGTGCCAGCAGCCACCCCCCTTCCACCGGGGAGCTGTTTTTT. It is translated as CASSHPPSTGELFF.

The rearrangement joins TRBV12-3 or TRBV12-4 to TRBJ2-4, with D unclear. This CDR3 spans 16 amino acids. V lost 0 bases and J lost 3, with 12 bases in between. This chain's CDR3 is CASSLAHILFKNIQYF. The CDR3 nucleotides are TGTGCCAGCAGTTTAGCCCATATCCTGTTCAAAAACATTCAGTACTTC.

This clonotype came up a few times. One end of the junction fails to match germline, which may point to a read error. V is TRBV20-1 and J is TRBJ2-1; tentatively, D is TRBD1 or TRBD2 (5 bases each). The CDR3 is made up of 18 amino acids. CDR1 and CDR2 (germline): DFQATT, SNEGSKA (reference sequence). CDR3 coding DNA: TGCAGTGCTAGAGGCGGGCGAGGTGGGGGAAGGAGCCACAAGGAGCAGTTCTTC. Residues: CSARGGRGGGRSHKEQFF.

There are many counts of this clonotype. This chain joins TRBV7-8 and TRBJ2-5, with a weak D call TRBD1 (5 bases). CDR3 length: 15 amino acids. Germline CDR1 is SGHVS and CDR2 is FQNEAQ. Deletions cut 2 bases from V and 1 base from J, with 11 bases between. The CDR3 bases are TGTGCCAGCAGCTTACTCCGACAGCTCCAAGAGACCCAGTACTTC. It codes for CASSLLRQLQETQYF.

The chain combines TRBV21-1 with TRBJ2-3; no check of the table's D call, TRBD1, against the DNA was made. TRBV21-1 is noted as a pseudogene. This CDR3 comprises 19 residues. The chain's CDR3 is CASSKGPPPTGLGTDTQYF. CDR3 DNA: TGTGCCAGCAGCAAAGGCCCACCTCCGACAGGGTTGGGGACAGATACGCAGTATTTT.

V gene TRBV7-8 combines with J gene TRBJ1-4; D is unclear. The V end lost 1 base, the J end lost 8 bases, and 8 bases lay between the germline ends. CDR3 length: 13 amino acids. Germline V gene sequence: CDR1 SGHVS, CDR2 FQNEAQ. CDR3 DNA sequence: TGTGCCAGCAGCTTAGTTGGGCCGGAAAAACTGTTTTTT. Amino acid sequence: CASSLVGPEKLFF. Full variable domain (remainder filled in from reference TRBV7-8 and TRBJ1-4): GAGVSQSPRYKVAKRGQDVALRCDPISGHVSLFWYQQALGQGPEFLTYFQNEAQLDKSGLPSDRFFAERPEGSVSTLKIQRTQQEDSAVYLCASSLVGPEKLFFGSGTQLSVL.

This clonotype was counted a few times. The chain couples TRBV29-1 to TRBJ2-1; a possible D gene is TRBD2 (6 bases). CDR1 and CDR2 (germline): SQVTM, ANQGSEA. This CDR3 has 13 amino acids. V was shortened by 4 bases and J by 10 bases, with 17 bases between the two germline ends. The CDR3 protein is CSVVPGVKYEQFF. The CDR3 DNA sequence: TGCAGCGTTGTCCCGGGAGTAAAGTACGAGCAGTTCTTC.

The CDR3 protein is CSAIGTSGRAGYEQYF. The CDR3 bases are TGCAGTGCTATAGGGACTAGCGGGAGGGCCGGGTACGAGCAGTACTTC. The rearrangement uses TRBV20-1 and TRBJ2-7; 16 bases line up with TRBD2. Germline lookup yields CDR1 DFQATT and CDR2 SNEGSKA (reference sequence). This CDR3 region has 16 residues. The J segment lost 4 bases and the V segment lost 4 bases, leaving 7 bases of the junction unmatched.

This chain uses TRBV6-5 with TRBJ1-1; 9 bases line up with TRBD1. The germline V gene encodes CDR1 MNHEY and CDR2 SVGAGI. The trim removed 8 bases at V and 5 bases at J, leaving 9 bases unmatched. This CDR3 region has 14 residues. The CDR3 is CASLQGAGRTEAFF. The CDR3 DNA sequence: TGTGCCAGCCTACAGGGGGCCGGTAGGACTGAAGCTTTCTTT.